What follows are 5 T cell receptor beta chains derived from one specimen sequenced in a study of shared clonotypes between healthy human individuals. TCRdb's copy holds only in-frame clones and misses some; the assay was immunoSEQ multiplex PCR. The sample has millions of clones, around nine tenths seen once. Sequenced input: naive CD4+ T cells sorted from blood. The subset denotes: CD45RA+ positively selected. The receptors come from a man aged 18 to 29 in good health.

The chain employs TRBV5-4 and TRBJ1-2; perhaps TRBD1 as D (6 bases). V lost 3 bases and J lost 0, with 15 bases in between. The CDR3 totals 16 residues. In germline, CDR1 is SGHNT, CDR2 YYREEE (reference sequence). The CDR3 DNA reads TGTGCCAGCAGCTCCCTGGGCAGGGGCCCTAACTATGGCTACACCTTC. It yields the protein CASSSLGRGPNYGYTF.

This rearrangement joins TRBV10-1 to TRBJ1-5; 10 nucleotides align to TRBD1. CDR3 length equals 12 residues. Germline V gene data show CDR1 as WNHNN and CDR2 as SYGVQD (reference sequence). V trimming: 8 bases; J trimming: 10 bases; junction bases outside the gene matches: 5. The CDR3 is CASGQGVEPQHF. CDR3 coding DNA: TGCGCCAGCGGACAGGGGGTTGAACCCCAGCATTTT.

This rearrangement joins TRBV27 to TRBJ2-3; 8 positions agree with TRBD2. Germline values: CDR1 MNHEY, CDR2 SMNVEV (reference sequence). Losses at the gene ends were 5 bases for V and 4 bases for J; bases not matched to a gene: 8. This CDR3 is 15 amino acids long. CDR3 residues: CASSHGTRGSDTQYF. As DNA, the CDR3 is TGTGCCAGCAGTCACGGGACTAGGGGATCAGATACGCAGTATTTT.

The V and J genes are TRBV11-2 and TRBJ2-2; TRBD2 matches at 13 bases. The V gene's germline CDR1 is SGHAT and CDR2 FQNNGV. The CDR3 has 17 amino acids. V was clipped by 5 bases and J by 5 bases; unmatched bases: 8. CDR3 region: CASSRTSGRAWTGELFF. The DNA of the CDR3 is TGTGCCAGCAGCCGAACTAGCGGGAGGGCCTGGACCGGGGAGCTGTTTTTT.

The chain joins TRBV29-1 to TRBJ2-5; TRBD2 matches 8 bases. Looked up from germline, CDR1 is SQVTM and CDR2 is ANQGSEA. The CDR3 spans 13 residues. The junction had 5 bases not matched to a gene; V was cut back by 3 bases and J by 5 bases. The CDR3 protein is CSVDEAGVETQYF. CDR3 in DNA: TGCAGCGTTGACGAAGCGGGAGTGGAGACCCAGTACTTC.